Below, 18 T cell receptor beta chains from the same sample are listed, as sequenced in a study of T-cell memory formation after mild COVID-19. TCRdb passed the 5' RACE reads through MiXCR, listing each CDR3 protein once. The table lists approximately 230,000 distinct CDR3 sequences, about a sixth of them singletons. Input material: PBMCs or a T cell subset sorted from them (not recorded which). All receptors derive from a man younger than 35 who had mild COVID-19 (a few samples of this study predate the infection). Cell type and time point are not known.

In this sample, this clonotype turned up a few times. The chain recombines TRBV20-1 with TRBJ2-4, with 9 bases fitting TRBD2. J gave up 8 bases and V 6 bases, and 5 bases lay outside the gene matches. The length of the CDR3 is 12 residues. Germline V gene lookup returns CDR1 DFQATT and CDR2 SNEGSKA (reference sequence). The CDR3 DNA reads TGCAGTGCCCCTAGCGGGGCCCACATTCAGTACTTC. Protein: CSAPSGAHIQYF.

There are a few counts of this clonotype. V and J are TRBV24-1 and TRBJ2-3; TRBD2 matches 10 bases. Germline CDR1 KGHDR, CDR2 SFDVKD. CDR3 length: 16 residues. The V segment lost 1 base and the J segment 6 bases; nucleotides outside the gene matches: 6. This chain's CDR3 is CATSDLKRGGDDTQYF. In nucleotides, the CDR3 is TGTGCCACCAGTGATTTAAAGCGGGGGGGAGATGATACGCAGTATTTT.

The V call is TRBV4-1, the J call TRBJ1-3; D call uncertain. CDR3 length: 14 amino acids. Germline V gives CDR1 MGHRA, CDR2 YSYEKL. Trimming stripped 1 base from V and 0 bases from J, with 4 bases between. The CDR3: CASSQAGSGNTIYF. The CDR3 coding sequence is TGCGCCAGCAGCCAAGCGGGCTCTGGAAACACCATATATTTT.

This clonotype showed up many times. This sequence joins TRBV7-9 and TRBJ1-1; D is unclear. Trimming shortened V by 2 bases and J by 0 bases, and 7 bases separated the two germline ends. Germline CDR1 is SEHNR and CDR2 is FQNEAQ (reference sequence). The CDR3 length is 14 residues. CDR3 DNA: TGTGCCAGCAGCTTATGGGGTGTGAACACTGAAGCTTTCTTT. Amino acids: CASSLWGVNTEAFF. The full variable domain, completed using reference TRBV7-9 and TRBJ1-1, is DTGVSQNPRHKITKRGQNVTFRCDPISEHNRLYWYRQTLGQGPEFLTYFQNEAQLEKSRLLSDRFSAERPKGSFSTLEIQRTEQGDSAMYLCASSLWGVNTEAFFGQGTRLTVV.

The table lists this clonotype with a few counts. The chain links TRBV2 to TRBJ2-7, with D hard to call. V was trimmed by 5 bases and J by 9 bases, leaving 14 bases between them. The CDR3 has 12 residues. Germline CDR1 and CDR2: SNHLY and FYNNEI. DNA of the CDR3: TGTGCCAGCAGTAGGGATTCGGGCGGGCAGTACGTC. The encoded protein is CASSRDSGGQYV.

This clonotype was detected a few times. This chain connects TRBV7-8 to TRBJ1-5; D is uncertain. The ends were cut back, 5 bases at V and 4 bases at J, with 12 bases in the middle. This CDR3 is built from 14 residues. Germline assignment: CDR1 SGHVS and CDR2 FQNEAQ. The CDR3 nucleotides read TGTGCCAGCAGCCAAGATACAGAGAATCAGCCCCAGCATTTT. This gives the protein CASSQDTENQPQHF.

This clonotype was recorded at least ten times. This chain uses TRBV12-3 or TRBV12-4 with TRBJ2-7; D gene ambiguous. The CDR3 runs 12 residues. Between the trimmed V and J ends, which lost 3 bases and 5 bases, there was a span of 8 bases. Here the CDR3 reads CASSLLLNEQYF. The CDR3 DNA is TGTGCCAGCAGTTTGCTCCTTAACGAGCAGTACTTC.

To note about this clonotype: A read error may produce the germline difference seen at one junction end. The genes are TRBV6-6 and TRBJ1-3; D not resolved. CDR1 and CDR2 from the germline V gene are MNHNY and SVGAGI (reference sequence). The CDR3 is 12 amino acids. CDR3 protein: CAISDSGNTIYF. The CDR3 region has the DNA TGTGCCATCAGTGACTCTGGAAACACCATATATTTT.

This clonotype was counted only a few times. The chain combines TRBV7-2 with TRBJ1-1, with D perhaps matching TRBD1 (5 bases). Per germline, CDR1 SGHTA and CDR2 FQGNSA. V was shortened by 10 bases and J by 6 bases, with 6 bases between the two germline ends. The CDR3 is 9 amino acids. The CDR3 DNA is TGTGCCACGGGGGCTGAAGCTTTCTTT. Its translation is CATGAEAFF. The full variable domain, rest sourced from reference TRBV7-2 and TRBJ1-1, is GAGVSQSPSNKVTEKGKDVELRCDPISGHTALYWYRQSLGQGLEFLIYFQGNSAPDKSGLPSDRFSAERTGGSVSTLTIQRTQQEDSAVYLCATGAEAFFGQGTRLTVV.

This clonotype was counted at least ten times. V usage is TRBV7-3 and J usage is TRBJ2-2, with 7 positions matching TRBD1. After removal of 6 bases from V and 3 bases from J, the junction contained 10 bases not matched to a gene. The V gene's germline CDR1 is SGHTA and CDR2 FQGTGA. This CDR3 is 16 amino acids long. The CDR3 region has the DNA TGTGCCAGCAGTCACCGACAGGGACCAGACACCGGGGAGCTGTTTTTT. It yields the protein CASSHRQGPDTGELFF.

This clonotype was observed a handful of times. The CDR3 DNA reads as TGTGCCAGCAGTCCGGGGGGGATCGCAGATACGCAGTATTTT. Its translation: CASSPGGIADTQYF. The chain is built from TRBV28 and TRBJ2-3; 8 bases agree with TRBD2. Losses at the gene ends were 5 bases for V and 4 bases for J; bases not matched to a gene: 5. The CDR3 extends over 14 amino acids. Germline CDR1 reads MDHEN; CDR2 reads SYDVKM.

The rearrangement uses TRBV7-2 and TRBJ1-2, with D unresolved. Germline V lookup: CDR1 SGHTA, CDR2 FQGNSA. This CDR3 contains 15 residues. V shed 4 bases and J shed 8 bases, with 20 bases lying between them. The CDR3 protein is CASSYSQWGGGGYTF. CDR3 bases: TGTGCCAGCAGCTACAGTCAGTGGGGAGGAGGCGGCTACACCTTC.

This clonotype was counted many times. The gene calls are TRBV9 and TRBJ2-3, with a possible D match to TRBD1 (6 bases). The CDR3 is made up of 15 amino acids. V shed 5 bases and J shed 0 bases, with 13 bases lying between them. From germline, CDR1 is SGDLS and CDR2 YYNGEE. CDR3 amino acids: CASSYRGGSTDTQYF. DNA of the CDR3: TGTGCCAGCAGTTATAGAGGGGGTAGCACAGATACGCAGTATTTT.

CDR3 sequence reads: CSVGERDVPHYGYTF. The CDR3 coding sequence is TGCAGCGTTGGTGAGAGGGACGTTCCGCACTATGGCTACACCTTC. The chain uses TRBV29-1 and TRBJ1-2; D perhaps matches TRBD1 (5 bases). CDR3 size: 15 residues. V was shortened by 4 bases and J by 3 bases, with 18 bases between the two germline ends. Per germline, CDR1 SQVTM and CDR2 ANQGSEA.

This clonotype was seen a few times. This chain joins TRBV28 and TRBJ2-3; 7 bases line up with TRBD1. The trim removed 8 bases at V and 2 bases at J, leaving 10 bases unmatched. Germline-derived CDR1 and CDR2 are MDHEN and SYDVKM. CDR3 length: 15 amino acids. CDR3 amino acids: CASGPSGQLTDTQYF. In nucleotides, the CDR3 is TGTGCCAGCGGCCCCTCGGGACAGCTCACAGATACGCAGTATTTT. The full variable domain, rest sourced from reference TRBV28 and TRBJ2-3, is DVKVTQSSRYLVKRTGEKVFLECVQDMDHENMFWYRQDPGLGLRLIYFSYDVKMKEKGDIPEGYSVSREKKERFSLILESASTNQTSMYLCASGPSGQLTDTQYFGPGTRLTVL.

This chain joins TRBV6-2 or TRBV6-3 and TRBJ2-3; tentatively, D is TRBD1 (6 bases). The V end lost 4 bases, the J end lost 1 base, and 12 bases lay between the germline ends. CDR1 and CDR2 (germline): MNHEY, SVGEGT. The CDR3 length is 15 residues. Here the CDR3 DNA reads TGTGCCAGCAGTTCCAGGGGTGGAGGCACAGATACGCAGTATTTT. This encodes CASSSRGGGTDTQYF.

The table lists this clonotype with many counts. CDR3 sequence: CASSSDGPTAQHF. The CDR3 DNA sequence: TGTGCCAGCAGTTCTGACGGCCCCACGGCCCAGCATTTT. This chain links TRBV6-2 or TRBV6-3 with TRBJ1-5; D ambiguous. V was pared by 4 bases and J by 11 bases, with 15 bases between. The CDR3 totals 13 residues. From germline, CDR1 is MNHEY and CDR2 SVGEGT.

The chain has TRBV4-1 and TRBJ2-5; TRBD2 aligns across 7 bases. The CDR3 covers 16 residues. V lost 4 bases and J lost 0; bases outside the gene matches: 8. The V gene's germline CDR1 is MGHRA and CDR2 YSYEKL. CDR3 amino acids: CASSPGTTVYQETQYF. The CDR3, as DNA: TGCGCCAGCAGCCCCGGGACTACCGTGTACCAAGAGACCCAGTACTTC.